Each of the 27 T cell receptor beta chains below was sequenced from the same sample in a study of T cells after yellow fever vaccination. TCRdb analysed the 5' RACE reads with MiXCR anew, one entry per CDR3 protein. This sample has about 320,000 distinct CDR3 sequences, with around 4.5% found just once. Sample: PBMCs, taken 15 days after the yellow fever booster vaccination. Receptors originate from a man aged 18 to 29 who received the YFV17D yellow fever vaccine.

The chain employs TRBV28 and TRBJ1-1; 7 positions match TRBD1. The CDR3 spans 15 residues. J was trimmed by 3 bases and V by 6 bases; bases with no gene match: 10. The V gene's germline CDR1 is MDHEN and CDR2 SYDVKM. As DNA, the CDR3 is TGTGCCAGCAGAAGACCACAGGGGAGGGACACTGAAGCTTTCTTT. It encodes CASRRPQGRDTEAFF. The variable domain in full, with the rest retrieved from reference TRBV28 and TRBJ1-1, is DVKVTQSSRYLVKRTGEKVFLECVQDMDHENMFWYRQDPGLGLRLIYFSYDVKMKEKGDIPEGYSVSREKKERFSLILESASTNQTSMYLCASRRPQGRDTEAFFGQGTRLTVV.

The rearrangement links TRBV19 to TRBJ1-5; possible D gene TRBD1, 6 bases. The CDR3 is made up of 15 amino acids. Trimming took off 0 bases at V and 4 bases at J, with 10 bases between the two ends. CDR1 is LNHDA and CDR2 is SQIVND in the germline V gene (reference sequence). The CDR3 region is CASSIEQGVNQPQHF. The DNA of the CDR3 is TGTGCCAGTAGTATAGAACAGGGCGTGAATCAGCCCCAGCATTTT.

This clonotype came up many times. The chain combines TRBV5-1 with TRBJ1-2; possibly TRBD1 for D (5 bases). The V end lost 4 bases, the J end lost 5 bases, and 21 bases lay between the germline ends. Germline V CDR1 and CDR2: SGHRS, YFSETQ. CDR3 size: 16 residues. This CDR3 is CASSKNYRDGLYGYTF. CDR3 nucleotide sequence: TGCGCCAGCAGCAAGAACTATCGGGACGGCCTTTATGGCTACACCTTC. Supplemented by reference TRBV5-1 and TRBJ1-2, the full variable domain reads KAGVTQTPRYLIKTRGQQVTLSCSPISGHRSVSWYQQTPGQGLQFLFEYFSETQRNKGNFPGRFSGRQFSNSRSEMNVSTLELGDSALYLCASSKNYRDGLYGYTFGSGTRLTVV.

The sample holds many counts of this clonotype. The V call is TRBV11-2, the J call TRBJ2-1; 9 positions agree with TRBD2. V was clipped by 2 bases and J by 7 bases; unmatched bases: 6. Germline CDR1 reads SGHAT; CDR2 reads FQNNGV. This CDR3 contains 15 residues. The CDR3 DNA is TGTGCCAGCAGCTTAAGGGTAGCGGGGGTTAATGAGCAGTTCTTC. Translating it yields CASSLRVAGVNEQFF.

The V gene is TRBV9, the J gene TRBJ1-3; TRBD1 matches 7 bases. V dropped 5 bases and J dropped 3; count of bases not matched to a gene: 8. Germline V gene lookup returns CDR1 SGDLS and CDR2 YYNGEE. The CDR3 covers 15 residues. The CDR3 here is CASSTQGISGNTIYF. The CDR3, as DNA: TGTGCCAGCAGTACACAGGGGATCAGTGGAAACACCATATATTTT. Complete variable domain (other parts from reference TRBV9 and TRBJ1-3): DSGVTQTPKHLITATGQRVTLRCSPRSGDLSVYWYQQSLDQGLQFLIQYYNGEERAKGNILERFSAQQFPDLHSELNLSSLELGDSALYFCASSTQGISGNTIYFGEGSWLTVV.

The sample holds many counts of this clonotype. V is TRBV7-2 and J is TRBJ2-5, with 7 bases matching TRBD2. The CDR3 consists of 14 residues. J lost 5 bases, V lost 1 base, and 4 bases had no gene match. CDR1 is SGHTA and CDR2 is FQGNSA in the germline V gene. CDR3 region: CASSLDRAGETQYF. DNA of the CDR3: TGTGCCAGCAGCTTAGATCGAGCGGGGGAGACCCAGTACTTC. The full variable domain, completed using reference TRBV7-2 and TRBJ2-5, is GAGVSQSPSNKVTEKGKDVELRCDPISGHTALYWYRQSLGQGLEFLIYFQGNSAPDKSGLPSDRFSAERTGGSVSTLTIQRTQQEDSAVYLCASSLDRAGETQYFGPGTRLLVL.

V gene TRBV5-6 combines with J gene TRBJ2-7; D gene unclear. Trimming left V 1 base short and J 2 bases short, with 10 bases between. Germline lookup yields CDR1 SGHDT and CDR2 YYEEEE. This CDR3 comprises 14 residues. This CDR3 reads CASSLIGSPYEQYF. Written as DNA, the CDR3 is TGTGCCAGCAGCTTGATCGGCTCTCCCTACGAGCAGTACTTC. Full variable domain (outside the CDR3, taken from reference TRBV5-6 and TRBJ2-7): DAGVTQSPTHLIKTRGQQVTLRCSPKSGHDTVSWYQQALGQGPQFIFQYYEEEERQRGNFPDRFSGHQFPNYSSELNVNALLLGDSALYLCASSLIGSPYEQYFGPGTRLTVT.

The J gene is TRBJ2-1, the V gene TRBV19; the D is unclear. Germline V CDR1 and CDR2: LNHDA, SQIVND (reference sequence). Trimming took off 1 base at V and 3 bases at J, with 7 bases between the two ends. This CDR3 has 14 amino acids. CDR3 sequence (DNA): TGTGCCAGTAGTATAGGAGGCTACTACAATGAGCAGTTCTTC. Encoded protein: CASSIGGYYNEQFF.

This clonotype was counted many times. The rearrangement uses TRBV7-6 and TRBJ1-1; D gene unclear. CDR3 length equals 14 residues. V gave up 1 base and J gave up 4 bases, with 10 bases separating them. Germline CDR1 SGHVS, CDR2 FNYEAQ. CDR3 region: CASSLGPVPTEAFF. The CDR3 bases are TGTGCCAGCAGCTTAGGGCCCGTCCCCACTGAAGCTTTCTTT.

In its sample, this clonotype was seen many times. The chain combines TRBV6-1 with TRBJ2-7; 7 nucleotides match TRBD1. The V segment lost 6 bases and the J segment 6 bases; nucleotides outside the gene matches: 11. CDR3 length: 14 residues. Germline CDR1 MNHNS, CDR2 SASEGT. This CDR3 reads CASSLLSTGSEQYV. In DNA, the CDR3 is TGTGCCAGCAGCCTCCTGTCGACAGGGTCCGAGCAGTACGTC.

This clonotype was observed at least ten times. The J gene is TRBJ1-6, the V gene TRBV6-4, with no clear D. Germline loops: CDR1 MRHNA, CDR2 SNTAGT. The CDR3 runs 13 residues. Deletions cut 2 bases from V and 5 bases from J, with 4 bases between. The CDR3 DNA is TGTGCCAGCAGTGACAGGGATAATTCACCCCTCCACTTT. Its translation: CASSDRDNSPLHF.

This clonotype was seen a few times. A read error may account for a junction end that differs from germline. The CDR3 reads CASSLAGGYGGELFF. The CDR3 region has the DNA TGTGCCAGCAGCCTAGCGGGGGGGTACGGCGGGGAGCTGTTTTTT. V is TRBV7-2 and J is TRBJ2-2, with TRBD2 matching over 12 bases. Germline V gene data show CDR1 as SGHTA and CDR2 as FQGNSA. The CDR3 length is 15 residues.

This chain joins TRBV15 and TRBJ1-2, with D perhaps TRBD1 (5 bases). Per germline, CDR1 LNHNV and CDR2 YYDKDF (reference sequence). Between the trimmed V and J ends, which lost 3 bases and 7 bases, there was a span of 12 bases. The CDR3 has 13 amino acids. CDR3 protein: CATSRMGESGYTF. DNA for the CDR3: TGTGCCACCAGCAGGATGGGGGAAAGTGGCTACACCTTC. The entire variable domain, with the rest obtained from reference TRBV15 and TRBJ1-2, is as follows: DAMVIQNPRYQVTQFGKPVTLSCSQTLNHNVMYWYQQKSSQAPKLLFHYYDKDFNNEADTPDNFQSRRPNTSFCFLDIRSPGLGDTAMYLCATSRMGESGYTFGSGTRLTVV.

At least ten counts were recorded for this clonotype. J is TRBJ2-1 and V is TRBV7-3; a weak D match, TRBD1 (5 bases). The CDR3 extends over 13 amino acids. Germline lookup yields CDR1 SGHTA and CDR2 FQGTGA. Trimming shortened V by 2 bases and J by 7 bases, and 9 bases separated the two germline ends. CDR3 bases: TGTGCCAGCAGCTTACAACCAGGGAATGAGCAGTTCTTC. As protein: CASSLQPGNEQFF.

The sample holds a few counts of this clonotype. This rearrangement joins TRBV4-1 to TRBJ1-2; tentative D call: TRBD1 (5 bases). Trimming took off 3 bases at V and 3 bases at J, with 14 bases between the two ends. This CDR3 region has 15 residues. The germline gives CDR1 MGHRA, CDR2 YSYEKL. The chain's CDR3 is CASSHMGQGDYGYTF. CDR3 in DNA: TGCGCCAGCAGCCATATGGGGCAGGGCGACTATGGCTACACCTTC.

This clonotype showed up many times. CDR3 loop: CASSGTTYTDTQYF. The CDR3 coding sequence is TGCGCCAGCAGCGGCACGACTTACACAGATACGCAGTATTTT. The chain uses TRBV5-1 and TRBJ2-3; D is undetermined. V shed 4 bases and J shed 2 bases, with 11 bases lying between them. This CDR3 region has 14 residues. Germline V gene data show CDR1 as SGHRS and CDR2 as YFSETQ.

This clonotype was detected a few times. CDR3: CASSQLGGLYGYTF. The CDR3 DNA reads as TGTGCCAGCAGCCAGCTCGGGGGGCTCTATGGCTACACCTTC. V and J are TRBV7-9 and TRBJ1-2; possibly TRBD1 for D (6 bases). Germline V gene lookup returns CDR1 SEHNR and CDR2 FQNEAQ (reference sequence). The ends were cut back, 5 bases at V and 4 bases at J, with 14 bases in the middle. CDR3 length: 14 amino acids.

The sample holds many counts of this clonotype. The V and J genes are TRBV29-1 and TRBJ1-1, with 9 bases fitting TRBD1. Germline-derived CDR1 and CDR2 are SQVTM and ANQGSEA. This CDR3 has 13 residues. Losses at the gene ends were 4 bases for V and 5 bases for J; bases not matched to a gene: 5. The CDR3 sequence is CSVARDRVTEAFF. The CDR3 DNA sequence: TGCAGCGTTGCCAGGGACAGGGTAACTGAAGCTTTCTTT.

This clonotype has ten or more counts. The V call is TRBV6-2 or TRBV6-3, the J call TRBJ2-1, with D tentatively TRBD1 (5 bases). The CDR3 covers 11 residues. Trimming removed 2 bases from V and 11 bases from J, with 7 bases in between. CDR1 and CDR2 from the germline V gene are MNHEY and SVGEGT. Written as DNA, the CDR3 is TGTGCCAGCAGTTACGACAGCAAGCAGTTCTTC. Protein: CASSYDSKQFF.

V usage is TRBV4-1 and J usage is TRBJ1-5; D gene uncertain. CDR1 is MGHRA, CDR2 YSYEKL, per germline. Trimming stripped 2 bases from V and 4 bases from J, with 6 bases between. The CDR3 runs to 13 residues. CDR3 sequence reads: CASSQPGNQPQHF. CDR3 DNA sequence: TGCGCCAGCAGCCAACCAGGAAATCAGCCCCAGCATTTT.

This clonotype was counted many times. V and J are TRBV7-9 and TRBJ2-4, with D unclear. CDR3 length: 16 residues. V was trimmed by 5 bases and J by 0 bases, leaving 14 bases between them. Looked up from germline, CDR1 is SEHNR and CDR2 is FQNEAQ (reference sequence). The CDR3 loop is CASSPPYILAKNIQYF. DNA of the CDR3: TGTGCCAGCAGCCCACCCTATATTCTAGCCAAAAACATTCAGTACTTC.

The chain has TRBV20-1 and TRBJ2-1; no clear D. Germline V gives CDR1 DFQATT, CDR2 SNEGSKA (reference sequence). Deletions cut 3 bases from V and 1 base from J, with 13 bases between. This CDR3 is built from 15 residues. The DNA of the CDR3 is TGCAGTGCTAGGAGCCTGGCCGTATCCTACAATGAGCAGTTCTTC. This encodes CSARSLAVSYNEQFF.

In this sample, this clonotype turned up many times. The J gene is TRBJ1-2, the V gene TRBV10-3; 7 bases are shared with TRBD1. Germline V lookup: CDR1 ENHRY, CDR2 SYGVKD. V lost 9 bases, J lost 3 bases, and 4 bases stayed unmatched. The CDR3 consists of 12 residues. This CDR3 reads CAISGGDYGYTF. The CDR3 nucleotides read TGTGCCATATCAGGGGGTGACTATGGCTACACCTTC.

The CDR3 reads CASSQERETQYF. In DNA, the CDR3 is TGCGCCAGCAGCCAAGAGAGGGAGACCCAGTACTTC. V and J are TRBV4-3 and TRBJ2-5; D not certain. There are 12 residues in the CDR3. Per germline, CDR1 LGHNA and CDR2 YSLEER. V was trimmed by 0 bases and J by 5 bases, leaving 4 bases between them.

This clonotype was counted at least ten times. The chain combines TRBV10-3 with TRBJ2-7, with D unclear. Trimming took off 1 base at V and 5 bases at J, with 9 bases between the two ends. Germline CDR1 ENHRY, CDR2 SYGVKD. This CDR3 contains 13 residues. CDR3: CAISEFAGDEQYF. The CDR3 coding sequence is TGTGCCATCAGTGAGTTTGCTGGAGACGAGCAGTACTTC.

The gene calls are TRBV4-1 and TRBJ1-1; D unclear. The germline V gene has CDR1 MGHRA and CDR2 YSYEKL. This CDR3 spans 12 amino acids. Trimming removed 1 base from V and 11 bases from J, with 11 bases in between. CDR3 sequence reads: CASSQVGVYAFF. The CDR3 DNA sequence: TGCGCCAGCAGCCAAGTCGGGGTCTACGCTTTCTTT.

This clonotype was found many times. The chain recombines TRBV7-2 with TRBJ2-2; no clear D gene. V dropped 8 bases and J dropped 1 base, with 14 bases sitting between them. The CDR3 contains 15 residues. Per the germline V gene, CDR1 is SGHTA and CDR2 is FQGNSA. CDR3 coding DNA: TGTGCCAGCCGCCCCCCGGCAATGAACACCGGGGAGCTGTTTTTT. Amino acids: CASRPPAMNTGELFF. The full variable domain, its missing parts supplied by reference TRBV7-2 and TRBJ2-2, is GAGVSQSPSNKVTEKGKDVELRCDPISGHTALYWYRQSLGQGLEFLIYFQGNSAPDKSGLPSDRFSAERTGGSVSTLTIQRTQQEDSAVYLCASRPPAMNTGELFFGEGSRLTVL.